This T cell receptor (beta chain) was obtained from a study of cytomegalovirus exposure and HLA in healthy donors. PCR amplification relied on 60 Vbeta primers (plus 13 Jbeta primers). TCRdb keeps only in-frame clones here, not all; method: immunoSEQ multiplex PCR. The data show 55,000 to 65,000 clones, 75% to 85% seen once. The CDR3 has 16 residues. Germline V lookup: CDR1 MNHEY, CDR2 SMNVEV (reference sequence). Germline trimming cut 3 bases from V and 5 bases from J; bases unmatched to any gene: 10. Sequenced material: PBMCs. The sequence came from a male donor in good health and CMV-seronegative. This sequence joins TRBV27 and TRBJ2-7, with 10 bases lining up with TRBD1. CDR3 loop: CASSFHRRDRGHEQYF. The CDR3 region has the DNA TGTGCCAGCAGTTTCCACCGCCGGGACAGGGGCCACGAGCAGTACTTC.